Each of the 13 T cell receptor beta chains below was sequenced from the same sample in a study of T cell repertoires in cytomegalovirus infection. These receptors' antigens are unknown. Via MiXCR, TCRdb re-called the reads, giving one row per CDR3 protein. Of hundreds of thousands of distinct CDR3 sequences in the sample, approximately 42% were seen once. Sequencing was performed on cultured PBMCs, taken from culture after CMV antigen stimulation. These receptors all stem from a human donor in good health (CMV status not recorded). Some clones in this sample may be carry-over from other donors' samples.

The CDR3 nucleotides are TGTGCCAGCAGCTCCAACAGGGAATTGGTCTACGAGCAGTACTTC. It translates to CASSSNRELVYEQYF. The chain carries TRBV7-8 and TRBJ2-7, with D possibly TRBD1 on 6 matching bases. Germline CDR1 is SGHVS and CDR2 is FQNEAQ. Deletions cut 4 bases from V and 3 bases from J, with 16 bases between. This CDR3 is 15 amino acids long.

This clonotype was seen a single time. The chain combines TRBV25-1 with TRBJ1-5; possible D gene TRBD1, 6 bases. V was cut by 3 bases and J by 0 bases, with 9 bases left in between. CDR3 length equals 15 residues. Germline CDR1 is MGHDK and CDR2 is SYGVNS. Written as DNA, the CDR3 is TGTGCCAGCAGTGAGGGGACACATAGCAATCAGCCCCAGCATTTT. As protein: CASSEGTHSNQPQHF.

The chain uses TRBV7-4 and TRBJ2-5; TRBD1 aligns across 7 bases. V lost 1 base to trimming and J lost 2 bases; unmatched junction nucleotides: 4. This CDR3 has 15 amino acids. Germline values: CDR1 SGHVT, CDR2 SQSDAQ. The CDR3 DNA sequence: TGTGCCAGCAGCTTAGGGTGGGGACAGCAAGAGACCCAGTACTTC. It specifies CASSLGWGQQETQYF.

This clonotype was counted many times. The chain is built from TRBV7-2 and TRBJ1-1; D is unclear. Per the germline V gene, CDR1 is SGHTA and CDR2 is FQGNSA. With 5 bases removed from V and 0 bases from J, the gap between germline ends came to 10 bases. This CDR3 is 14 amino acids long. The CDR3 coding sequence is TGTGCCAGCAGCCTACTAACGGTGAACACTGAAGCTTTCTTT. It translates to CASSLLTVNTEAFF.

The V call is TRBV6-1, the J call TRBJ2-7; a possible D gene is TRBD2 (5 bases). The germline CDR1 and CDR2 sequences are MNHNS and SASEGT. V lost 7 bases to trimming and J lost 0 bases, with 19 bases between them. CDR3 length: 16 amino acids. Written as DNA, the CDR3 is TGTGCCAGCAAGCCAGGAGCGGCCCTGAGCTCCTACGAGCAGTACTTC. This translates into CASKPGAALSSYEQYF.

The chain uses TRBV7-6 and TRBJ2-5; tentative D call: TRBD1 (7 bases). There are 14 residues in the CDR3. Germline lookup yields CDR1 SGHVS and CDR2 FNYEAQ. The CDR3 coding sequence is TGTGCGATTCAGGGGGGATCGGGCCAAGAGACCCAGTACTTC. Translated, it gives CAIQGGSGQETQYF.

This clonotype showed up just a few times. V and J are TRBV10-3 and TRBJ2-1; 10 bases map to TRBD2. The J segment lost 9 bases and the V segment lost 0 bases, leaving 14 bases of the junction unmatched. This CDR3 contains 18 residues. Germline V lookup: CDR1 ENHRY, CDR2 SYGVKD. In DNA, the CDR3 is TGTGCCATCAGTGAGTCGGGTGGGCGAACTAGCGGGACCGTTGAGCAGTTCTTC. This encodes CAISESGGRTSGTVEQFF.

This clonotype appeared a single time. The rearrangement joins TRBV12-3 or TRBV12-4 to TRBJ1-2, with a possible D match to TRBD1 (5 bases). The CDR3 runs to 14 residues. The ends were cut back, 7 bases at V and 4 bases at J, with 16 bases in the middle. CDR3 sequence: CASTPQGVPYGYTF. In nucleotides, the CDR3 is TGTGCCAGCACCCCGCAGGGCGTTCCCTATGGCTACACCTTC.

J is TRBJ2-7 and V is TRBV7-6, with TRBD2 identical over 7 bases. The V gene's germline CDR1 is SGHVS and CDR2 FNYEAQ. With V trimmed by 1 base and J by 3 bases, 9 bases remained unmatched. This CDR3 comprises 16 residues. In DNA, the CDR3 is TGTGCCAGCAGCTTAGGAAGCGGGGCCTCTTACTACGAGCAGTACTTC. The encoded protein is CASSLGSGASYYEQYF.

Many counts were recorded for this clonotype. This chain joins TRBV7-2 and TRBJ2-3, with 12 positions matching TRBD2. Trimming took 5 bases from V and 4 from J; bases not matched to a gene: 7. The germline V gene encodes CDR1 SGHTA and CDR2 FQGNSA. CDR3 length: 16 amino acids. The CDR3 DNA reads TGTGCCAGCAGCCCCCCTAGCGGGGGGGCCCCAGATACGCAGTATTTT. Encoded protein: CASSPPSGGAPDTQYF.

This clonotype showed up just a few times. For the CDR3, the DNA is TGCGCCAGCAGCCAAGGGGGGCACGTTGCGGGAGAGACCCAGTACTTC. Translating it yields CASSQGGHVAGETQYF. The chain has TRBV4-1 and TRBJ2-5; possible D gene TRBD1, 6 bases. The V gene lost 1 base and the J gene lost 4 bases, with 16 bases spanning the gap. Germline V gives CDR1 MGHRA, CDR2 YSYEKL. The CDR3 runs 16 residues.

This clonotype has a handful of counts. The chain has TRBV10-3 and TRBJ2-7; possibly TRBD2 for D (5 bases). This CDR3 spans 13 amino acids. The germline V gene encodes CDR1 ENHRY and CDR2 SYGVKD. V was clipped by 3 bases and J by 3 bases, with 9 bases between them. This CDR3 reads CAISDNRDYEQYF. The CDR3 DNA follows: TGTGCCATCAGTGACAACCGGGACTACGAGCAGTACTTC.

V is TRBV19 and J is TRBJ2-1, with TRBD1 matching over 10 bases. Trimming at V came to 5 bases and at J to 9 bases, leaving 13 bases not matched to a gene. The CDR3 totals 16 residues. Germline V gene lookup returns CDR1 LNHDA and CDR2 SQIVND (reference sequence). CDR3 sequence reads: CASSPWGDRGVGEQFF. CDR3 in DNA: TGTGCCAGTAGTCCCTGGGGGGACAGGGGAGTAGGTGAGCAGTTCTTC.